These 30 T cell receptor beta chains were all obtained from the same sample, sequenced in a study of cytomegalovirus exposure and HLA in healthy donors. Primers: 60 Vbeta forward and 13 Jbeta reverse. The protocol was immunoSEQ multiplex PCR, while the TCRdb copy is restricted to in-frame clones and leaves out a portion. The repertoire holds more than 200,000 clones, about 80% seen once, with roughly 15% in the top ten. Source material: PBMCs. Receptors were obtained from a middle-aged man in good health and CMV-seronegative.

The sample holds a few counts of this clone. The chain uses TRBV30 and TRBJ1-1; D gene ambiguous. V lost 4 bases and J 3 bases, leaving 12 bases between the germline ends. The CDR3 sequence is 13 residues long. Germline loops: CDR1 GTSNPN, CDR2 SVGIG (reference sequence). CDR3 protein: CAWTPPYYTEAFF. CDR3 in DNA: TGTGCCTGGACCCCCCCGTATTACACTGAAGCTTTCTTT. Combining the CDR3 with reference TRBV30 and TRBJ1-1 gives the whole variable domain SQTIHQWPATLVQPVGSPLSLECTVEGTSNPNLYWYRQAAGRGLQLLFYSVGIGQISSEVPQNLSASRPQDRQFILSSKKLLLSDSGFYLCAWTPPYYTEAFFGQGTRLTVV.

The rearrangement uses TRBV6-6 and TRBJ1-2, with TRBD1 identical over 11 bases. Germline CDR1 and CDR2: MNHNY and SVGAGI (reference sequence). After removal of 2 bases from V and 3 bases from J, the junction contained 5 bases not matched to a gene. This CDR3 spans 16 amino acids. CDR3 nucleotides: TGTGCCAGCAGTTACCAAGGGACAGGGGGGGACTATGGCTACACCTTC. Translating it yields CASSYQGTGGDYGYTF.

This clone has only a few counts. V is TRBV9 and J is TRBJ2-7; no firm D call. The V gene lost 3 bases and the J gene lost 2 bases, with 12 bases spanning the gap. The CDR3 is made up of 14 amino acids. The germline V gene encodes CDR1 SGDLS and CDR2 YYNGEE. The CDR3 region is CASSAGPVAYEQYF. CDR3 DNA sequence: TGTGCCAGCAGCGCAGGCCCTGTAGCCTACGAGCAGTACTTC.

The chain links TRBV5-6 to TRBJ2-1; 15 nucleotides line up with TRBD2. After removal of 4 bases from V and 7 bases from J, the junction contained 6 bases not matched to a gene. Germline assignment: CDR1 SGHDT and CDR2 YYEEEE. This CDR3 is built from 16 residues. The CDR3 DNA reads as TGTGCCAGCAGCCCAGAGGGGACTAGCGGGAGGAATGAGCAGTTCTTC. It encodes CASSPEGTSGRNEQFF.

This sequence joins TRBV11-2 and TRBJ2-7; D remains ambiguous. With 1 base removed from V and 0 bases from J, the gap between germline ends came to 16 bases. The CDR3 totals 17 residues. Germline loops: CDR1 SGHAT, CDR2 FQNNGV. The CDR3 spells CASSLGARHDYSYEQYF. Written as DNA, the CDR3 is TGTGCCAGCAGCTTAGGGGCCAGACATGATTACTCCTACGAGCAGTACTTC. The whole variable domain, remainder taken from reference TRBV11-2 and TRBJ2-7, is EAGVAQSPRYKIIEKRQSVAFWCNPISGHATLYWYQQILGQGPKLLIQFQNNGVVDDSQLPKDRFSAERLKGVDSTLKIQPAKLEDSAVYLCASSLGARHDYSYEQYFGPGTRLTVT.

V usage is TRBV2 and J usage is TRBJ2-3; tentative D call: TRBD2 (5 bases). Germline assignment: CDR1 SNHLY and CDR2 FYNNEI. The germline V and J ends were trimmed by 8 bases and 2 bases, with 11 bases remaining between them. The CDR3 length is 13 residues. Here the CDR3 reads CASRIRDTDTQYF. Written as DNA, the CDR3 is TGTGCCAGCCGCATTCGGGACACAGATACGCAGTATTTT.

The J gene is TRBJ2-1, the V gene TRBV27, with 9 nucleotides matching TRBD2. The CDR3 sequence is 15 residues long. V lost 6 bases to trimming and J lost 6 bases; unmatched junction nucleotides: 9. The germline gives CDR1 MNHEY, CDR2 SMNVEV (reference sequence). The CDR3 spells CASRPLSGGVNEQFF. As DNA, the CDR3 is TGTGCCAGCAGGCCCCTTAGCGGGGGTGTCAATGAGCAGTTCTTC.

The chain employs TRBV29-1 and TRBJ2-2, with 7 bases fitting TRBD1. Germline CDR1 SQVTM, CDR2 ANQGSEA. CDR3 length: 14 residues. Trimming took 4 bases from V and 4 from J; bases not matched to a gene: 6. CDR3 region: CSVAGGRGTGELFF. CDR3 nucleotides: TGCAGCGTTGCAGGGGGAAGGGGCACCGGGGAGCTGTTTTTT.

The V gene is TRBV7-2, the J gene TRBJ2-3, with 7 bases identical to TRBD2. This CDR3 spans 15 amino acids. Trimming removed 2 bases from V and 3 bases from J; junction bases left unmatched: 5. In germline, CDR1 is SGHTA, CDR2 FQGNSA. As DNA, the CDR3 is TGTGCCAGCAGCTTAAGGGGCGGGAGTACAGATACGCAGTATTTT. Amino acids: CASSLRGGSTDTQYF.

This clone was counted a few times. The J gene is TRBJ2-1, the V gene TRBV7-9, with D possibly being TRBD2 (5 bases). Germline-derived CDR1 and CDR2 are SEHNR and FQNEAQ (reference sequence). The CDR3 is 14 amino acids. Trimming removed 0 bases at V and 8 bases at J, with 11 bases between. DNA of the CDR3: TGTGCCAGCAGCTTAGCGGGAGACGTCGATGAGCAGTTCTTC. Translated, it gives CASSLAGDVDEQFF.

The chain is built from TRBV6-5 and TRBJ2-7; the match to TRBD2 covers 11 bases. The CDR3 spans 15 residues. CDR1 MNHEY and CDR2 SVGAGI come from the germline V gene. The V and J ends lost 5 bases and 4 bases, in that order; junction bases with no gene match: 7. CDR3 bases: TGTGCCAGCAGTCCTTCTAGCGGGAGGTCGTACGAGCAGTACTTC. Its translation is CASSPSSGRSYEQYF.

The rearrangement uses TRBV18 and TRBJ1-1, with a possible D match to TRBD1 (6 bases). The germline CDR1 and CDR2 sequences are KGHSH and LQKENI. This CDR3 is 12 amino acids long. V lost 6 bases, J lost 5 bases, and 10 bases lay in between. The CDR3 bases are TGTGCCAGCTCCAACAGGGAAACTGAAGCTTTCTTT. As protein: CASSNRETEAFF.

This chain links TRBV5-1 with TRBJ2-7; D is unresolved. Trimming shortened V by 0 bases and J by 5 bases, and 12 bases separated the two germline ends. CDR3 length: 14 amino acids. Germline CDR1 reads SGHRS; CDR2 reads YFSETQ. CDR3 bases: TGCGCCAGCAGCTTGGCCTTGGGTGCGGACGAGCAGTACTTC. Encoded protein: CASSLALGADEQYF.

This clone was seen more than once but under ten times. The same CDR3 can be traced to other DNA sequences in this sample. The chain carries TRBV19 and TRBJ1-1; unclear D gene. Trimming left V 5 bases short and J 4 bases short, with 8 bases between. The CDR3 consists of 12 residues. Germline CDR1 and CDR2: LNHDA and SQIVND (reference sequence). As DNA, the CDR3 is TGTGCCAGTAGTCCCGGCGGCACTGAAGCTTTCTTT. This codes for CASSPGGTEAFF. Combining the CDR3 with reference TRBV19 and TRBJ1-1 gives the whole variable domain DGGITQSPKYLFRKEGQNVTLSCEQNLNHDAMYWYRQDPGQGLRLIYYSQIVNDFQKGDIAEGYSVSREKKESFPLTVTSAQKNPTAFYLCASSPGGTEAFFGQGTRLTVV.

The chain joins TRBV20-1 to TRBJ1-5; D not resolved. Between the trimmed V and J ends, which lost 2 bases and 12 bases, there was a span of 11 bases. CDR1 is DFQATT and CDR2 is SNEGSKA in the germline V gene (reference sequence). The CDR3 is 11 residues long. CDR3 amino acids: CSARRPSGQHF. DNA for the CDR3: TGCAGTGCTAGAAGGCCTAGCGGCCAGCATTTT.

This rearrangement joins TRBV7-6 to TRBJ2-2; 7 bases map to TRBD1. J lost 6 bases, V lost 4 bases, and 8 bases had no gene match. The germline V gene encodes CDR1 SGHVS and CDR2 FNYEAQ. CDR3 length equals 15 residues. CDR3 protein: CASSSRQGGPGELFF. The CDR3 bases are TGTGCCAGCAGCTCCCGACAGGGCGGGCCCGGGGAGCTGTTTTTT.

V and J are TRBV6-5 and TRBJ2-3; D is perhaps TRBD2 (5 bases). CDR3 size: 15 residues. V was pared by 5 bases and J by 0 bases, with 12 bases between. Per the germline V gene, CDR1 is MNHEY and CDR2 is SVGAGI. CDR3 loop: CASSRSGSSTDTQYF. The DNA for the CDR3 is TGTGCCAGCAGTAGGAGCGGCAGCAGCACAGATACGCAGTATTTT.

The rearrangement joins TRBV11-2 to TRBJ2-7; 7 positions agree with TRBD2. V shed 4 bases, J shed 2 bases, and the junction held 5 bases outside the gene matches. This CDR3 spans 14 amino acids. CDR1 and CDR2 (germline): SGHAT, FQNNGV. The CDR3 bases are TGTGCCAGCAGCTCACTAGCGATAACCTACGAGCAGTACTTC. Translating gives CASSSLAITYEQYF.

The chain is built from TRBV5-5 and TRBJ1-3, with TRBD1 identical over 8 bases. Germline values: CDR1 SGHKS, CDR2 YYEKEE (reference sequence). V was clipped by 5 bases and J by 4 bases; unmatched bases: 11. CDR3 length: 16 residues. The CDR3 is CASRALTGAGGNTIYF. CDR3 nucleotides: TGTGCCAGCAGGGCCCTGACAGGGGCGGGCGGAAACACCATATATTTT.

The V gene is TRBV5-1, the J gene TRBJ2-4, with 8 bases aligning to TRBD2. The germline gives CDR1 SGHRS, CDR2 YFSETQ. CDR3 length: 17 amino acids. Trimming removed 0 bases from V and 12 bases from J; junction bases left unmatched: 17. DNA for the CDR3: TGCGCCAGCAGCTTGGTGGGGCGGGAGGCCCAGAGAAGGGATCAGTACTTC. Translated, it gives CASSLVGREAQRRDQYF. The full variable domain, rest sourced from reference TRBV5-1 and TRBJ2-4, is KAGVTQTPRYLIKTRGQQVTLSCSPISGHRSVSWYQQTPGQGLQFLFEYFSETQRNKGNFPGRFSGRQFSNSRSEMNVSTLELGDSALYLCASSLVGREAQRRDQYFGAGTRLSVL.

The genes are TRBV10-3 and TRBJ2-7, with D perhaps matching TRBD2 (5 bases). The V gene lost 6 bases and the J gene lost 0 bases, with 12 bases spanning the gap. This CDR3 is built from 14 residues. Germline-derived CDR1 and CDR2 are ENHRY and SYGVKD. The CDR3 DNA reads TGTGCCATCAGGGCGGACTTGACCTCCTACGAGCAGTACTTC. It codes for CAIRADLTSYEQYF.

This chain uses TRBV11-3 with TRBJ2-1; 9 positions match TRBD2. The CDR3 is made up of 15 amino acids. V trimming: 5 bases; J trimming: 8 bases; junction bases outside the gene matches: 10. Germline CDR1 is SGHNT and CDR2 is YENEEA. The CDR3 protein is CASSPGLAKGYEQFF. The CDR3 coding sequence is TGTGCCAGCAGCCCCGGACTAGCGAAAGGGTATGAGCAGTTCTTC.

There are many counts of this clone. The J gene is TRBJ1-1, the V gene TRBV7-2; no reliable D call. Per the germline V gene, CDR1 is SGHTA and CDR2 is FQGNSA. This CDR3 is built from 13 residues. V was cut by 2 bases and J by 10 bases, with 14 bases left in between. CDR3 bases: TGTGCCAGCAGCTTATCAGCGGTGAATCGAGCTTTCTTT. It is translated as CASSLSAVNRAFF.

There are a few counts of this clone. The chain couples TRBV9 to TRBJ2-7; 11 bases align to TRBD1. The CDR3 runs to 16 residues. Germline CDR1 reads SGDLS; CDR2 reads YYNGEE. V lost 3 bases, J lost 0 bases, and 5 bases stayed unmatched. The CDR3 reads CASSAGTGGYSYEQYF. CDR3 DNA sequence: TGTGCCAGCAGCGCAGGGACAGGGGGTTACTCCTACGAGCAGTACTTC.

CDR3 region: CASSLDSYEQYF. CDR3 nucleotide sequence: TGTGCCAGCAGTTTGGACTCCTACGAGCAGTACTTC. V usage is TRBV27 and J usage is TRBJ2-5, with D unresolved. The J call is doubtful: the DNA matches TRBJ2-7 better. The germline CDR1 and CDR2 sequences are MNHEY and SMNVEV (reference sequence). The CDR3 is 12 amino acids.

V is TRBV9 and J is TRBJ1-1; 11 bases are a match to TRBD1. J gave up 6 bases and V 0 bases, and 1 base lay outside the gene matches. Looked up from germline, CDR1 is SGDLS and CDR2 is YYNGEE. The CDR3 runs 14 residues. CDR3 DNA: TGTGCCAGCAGCGTAGAGGGACAGGGGGCTGAAGCTTTCTTT. Translation: CASSVEGQGAEAFF.

This clone showed up just a few times. The J gene is TRBJ1-2, the V gene TRBV6-5; TRBD1 matches at 7 bases. J gave up 9 bases and V 6 bases, and 13 bases lay outside the gene matches. CDR1 MNHEY and CDR2 SVGAGI come from the germline V gene. The CDR3 consists of 14 residues. The CDR3 sequence is CASSTQGGRLRYTF. As DNA, the CDR3 is TGTGCCAGCAGCACCCAGGGGGGCAGATTACGCTACACCTTC.

V and J are TRBV5-4 and TRBJ1-1, with 7 bases fitting TRBD1. After removal of 4 bases from V and 5 bases from J, the junction contained 8 bases not matched to a gene. CDR3 length: 14 amino acids. Germline-derived CDR1 and CDR2 are SGHNT and YYREEE (reference sequence). The CDR3 coding sequence is TGTGCCAGCAGCCTCCGACAGGGTCGTACTGAAGCTTTCTTT. It encodes CASSLRQGRTEAFF. Together with reference TRBV5-4 and TRBJ1-1, the CDR3 gives the full variable domain: ETGVTQSPTHLIKTRGQQVTLRCSSQSGHNTVSWYQQALGQGPQFIFQYYREEENGRGNFPPRFSGLQFPNYSSELNVNALELDDSALYLCASSLRQGRTEAFFGQGTRLTVV.

This rearrangement joins TRBV13 to TRBJ2-2; tentative D call: TRBD2 (6 bases). Germline V lookup: CDR1 PRHDT, CDR2 FYEKMQ (reference sequence). This CDR3 is 15 amino acids long. Trimming removed 2 bases at V and 4 bases at J, with 11 bases between. The CDR3 sequence: CASSLRAGSTGELFF. CDR3 coding DNA: TGTGCCAGCAGCTTACGAGCGGGTTCCACCGGGGAGCTGTTTTTT.

This clone is a singleton in its sample. V and J are TRBV5-1 and TRBJ2-7; unclear D gene. The CDR3 is 12 residues long. Germline V lookup: CDR1 SGHRS, CDR2 YFSETQ. V lost 5 bases, J lost 4 bases, and 10 bases lay in between. CDR3 DNA: TGCGCCAGCAGAGAGACGGGTTACGAGCAGTACTTC. Amino acid sequence: CASRETGYEQYF. Using reference TRBV5-1 and TRBJ2-7 for the parts outside the CDR3, the full variable domain is KAGVTQTPRYLIKTRGQQVTLSCSPISGHRSVSWYQQTPGQGLQFLFEYFSETQRNKGNFPGRFSGRQFSNSRSEMNVSTLELGDSALYLCASRETGYEQYFGPGTRLTVT.